The entry below describes one T cell receptor (beta chain). The antigen is not known. After removal of 5 bases from V and 4 bases from J, the junction contained 9 bases not matched to a gene. Germline V CDR1 and CDR2: SEHNR, FQNEAQ (reference sequence). CDR3 length: 16 residues. The use of a sample-barcoded 5' primer and a J-beta primer mix characterized a second PCR of about 7 to 12 cycles. TCRdb called the 5' RACE reads again in MiXCR, with one record for every CDR3 protein. This sample yields around 1.5 million distinct CDR3 sequences, of which roughly 32% are seen a single time; around 11% belongs to the top ten. This specimen belongs to a study of blood T cells in healthy people across ages. Study-level points and caveats: Whereas aged donors had fewer naive CD4+ cells, long-lived donors had more of them and higher diversity.

V usage is TRBV7-9 and J usage is TRBJ1-3, with 9 nucleotides matching TRBD1. The clonotype was recovered from a woman aged 30 to 39 in good health. The sequenced material came from blood. Here the CDR3 reads CASSTKQGATGNTIYF. The CDR3 DNA reads TGTGCCAGCAGCACAAAACAGGGGGCGACGGGAAACACCATATATTTT.